Shown below are 30 T cell receptor beta chains from a single sample sequenced in a study of cytomegalovirus exposure and HLA in healthy donors. PCR used 60 Vbeta primers and 13 Jbeta primers. The assay was immunoSEQ multiplex PCR, and TCRdb's table has in-frame clones only and misses some. The data hold 95,000 to 150,000 clones, with about 80% observed a single time. Specimen: PBMCs. These receptors all stem from a female donor in good health and CMV-seropositive.

The chain joins TRBV2 to TRBJ1-2, with D possibly matching TRBD1 (5 bases). The ends were cut back, 6 bases at V and 0 bases at J, with 8 bases in the middle. The CDR3 extends over 13 amino acids. CDR1 and CDR2 from the germline V gene are SNHLY and FYNNEI. CDR3 sequence reads: CASRGRANYGYTF. CDR3 DNA sequence: TGTGCCAGCAGGGGCAGGGCTAACTATGGCTACACCTTC.

CDR3 protein: CASSLIQSYTDTQYF. CDR3 nucleotides: TGTGCCAGCAGTTTAATACAGTCTTACACAGATACGCAGTATTTT. The chain has TRBV27 and TRBJ2-3; D is uncertain. Germline values: CDR1 MNHEY, CDR2 SMNVEV (reference sequence). The CDR3 is made up of 15 amino acids. The ends were cut back, 2 bases at V and 2 bases at J, with 11 bases in the middle.

V is TRBV2 and J is TRBJ2-5; TRBD1 matches at 7 bases. The CDR3 spans 13 residues. The trim removed 6 bases at V and 5 bases at J, leaving 6 bases unmatched. Germline values: CDR1 SNHLY, CDR2 FYNNEI. In DNA form, the CDR3 reads TGTGCCAGCAGGACAGGGTTCCTCGAGACCCAGTACTTC. Protein: CASRTGFLETQYF.

This clone was seen just once. V usage is TRBV30 and J usage is TRBJ1-1; TRBD1 matches at 7 bases. V lost 0 bases and J lost 5; bases outside the gene matches: 9. In germline, CDR1 is GTSNPN, CDR2 SVGIG (reference sequence). This CDR3 region has 15 residues. The CDR3 DNA follows: TGTGCCTGGAGTGTACGGGGGACAGTCCCTACTGAAGCTTTCTTT. Its translation is CAWSVRGTVPTEAFF.

The chain couples TRBV4-2 to TRBJ2-6; D is unresolved. Trimming left V 0 bases short and J 0 bases short, with 18 bases between. From germline, CDR1 is LGHNA and CDR2 YNFKEQ. The CDR3 is 20 residues long. As DNA, the CDR3 is TGTGCCAGCAGCCAAGATCTAATGAAATCGCCAGGCTCTGGGGCCAACGTCCTGACTTTC. It encodes CASSQDLMKSPGSGANVLTF.

There are a few counts of this clone. The rearrangement uses TRBV6-6 and TRBJ2-3; TRBD1 is a possible D gene (6 bases). This CDR3 is built from 15 residues. V was shortened by 8 bases and J by 3 bases, with 18 bases between the two germline ends. Germline-derived CDR1 and CDR2 are MNHNY and SVGAGI (reference sequence). CDR3 DNA: TGTGCCAGCTCCTCAGGGGCAGGGGATACAGATACGCAGTATTTT. It yields the protein CASSSGAGDTDTQYF.

The chain uses TRBV19 and TRBJ2-1, with TRBD1 identical over 8 bases. J was trimmed by 12 bases and V by 5 bases; bases with no gene match: 18. The CDR3 covers 16 residues. The germline CDR1 and CDR2 sequences are LNHDA and SQIVND (reference sequence). The CDR3 DNA sequence: TGTGCCAGTAGTCAGTCCAACAACAGGGGGATCCGTGGGCAGTTCTTC. Translating gives CASSQSNNRGIRGQFF.

This sequence joins TRBV7-2 and TRBJ2-3, with 10 bases aligning to TRBD2. The CDR3 is made up of 16 amino acids. V lost 2 bases to trimming and J lost 2 bases; unmatched junction nucleotides: 4. Germline V gene data show CDR1 as SGHTA and CDR2 as FQGNSA. In nucleotides, the CDR3 is TGTGCCAGCAGCTTACTAGCGGGGGTACCCACAGATACGCAGTATTTT. Protein: CASSLLAGVPTDTQYF.

The rearrangement links TRBV5-1 to TRBJ2-3; D perhaps matches TRBD1 (6 bases). Germline CDR1 is SGHRS and CDR2 is YFSETQ. The germline V and J ends were trimmed by 0 bases and 0 bases, with 14 bases remaining between them. The CDR3 length is 17 residues. CDR3 sequence (DNA): TGCGCCAGCAGCTTGGGGCTCGGGGACACTAGCACAGATACGCAGTATTTT. Translating it yields CASSLGLGDTSTDTQYF.

This chain links TRBV7-8 with TRBJ2-1; D is unclear. Germline values: CDR1 SGHVS, CDR2 FQNEAQ. The CDR3 is 11 amino acids. The V and J ends lost 2 bases and 9 bases respectively, with 5 bases between them. The CDR3 spells CASSLSSEQFF. CDR3 sequence (DNA): TGTGCCAGCAGCTTATCTTCTGAGCAGTTCTTC.

V gene TRBV5-1 combines with J gene TRBJ2-7, with unresolved D. The CDR3 loop spans 14 amino acids. The V gene lost 2 bases and the J gene lost 6 bases, with 15 bases spanning the gap. Germline lookup yields CDR1 SGHRS and CDR2 YFSETQ. CDR3 protein: CASSFGARGGEQYF. CDR3 DNA sequence: TGCGCCAGCAGCTTCGGTGCCCGAGGCGGCGAGCAGTACTTC.

This clone was detected a few times. The chain employs TRBV5-1 and TRBJ2-5, with 11 bases aligning to TRBD2. From germline, CDR1 is SGHRS and CDR2 YFSETQ. This CDR3 spans 15 amino acids. Trimming removed 4 bases from V and 5 bases from J; junction bases left unmatched: 7. The CDR3 coding sequence is TGCGCCAGCAGCCCCTTAGCGGGGGGGTGGGAGACCCAGTACTTC. This sequence encodes CASSPLAGGWETQYF.

J is TRBJ2-2 and V is TRBV5-1; D is unresolved. The CDR3 covers 15 residues. V was pared by 0 bases and J by 5 bases, with 11 bases between. CDR1 is SGHRS, CDR2 YFSETQ, per germline. CDR3 protein: CASSLERPQTGELFF. CDR3 DNA sequence: TGCGCCAGCAGCTTGGAGAGGCCCCAAACCGGGGAGCTGTTTTTT.

The chain has TRBV28 and TRBJ1-6; D is unclear. Germline CDR1 and CDR2: MDHEN and SYDVKM. V gave up 7 bases and J gave up 8 bases, with 15 bases separating them. The CDR3 covers 14 residues. Written as DNA, the CDR3 is TGTGCCAGCACCGAACCCGGGGTTCATTCACCCCTCCACTTT. This gives the protein CASTEPGVHSPLHF.

V usage is TRBV6-6 and J usage is TRBJ2-1; the D is unclear. CDR1 and CDR2 from the germline V gene are MNHNY and SVGAGI (reference sequence). The CDR3 consists of 15 residues. V lost 0 bases, J lost 8 bases, and 14 bases lay in between. Here the CDR3 reads CASSYSFGIEDEQFF. As DNA, the CDR3 is TGTGCCAGCAGTTACTCGTTCGGTATAGAGGATGAGCAGTTCTTC.

The rearrangement uses TRBV5-1 and TRBJ2-1; 10 nucleotides match TRBD1. V was clipped by 1 base and J by 3 bases; unmatched bases: 4. Looked up from germline, CDR1 is SGHRS and CDR2 is YFSETQ. CDR3 length equals 16 residues. For the CDR3, the DNA is TGCGCCAGCAGCTTGCTGGGACAGGGGAGCTACAATGAGCAGTTCTTC. Translation: CASSLLGQGSYNEQFF.

The rearrangement links TRBV5-4 to TRBJ2-1, with 7 bases that match TRBD1. The J segment lost 6 bases and the V segment lost 4 bases, leaving 13 bases of the junction unmatched. The CDR3 length is 16 residues. Germline V gene sequence: CDR1 SGHNT, CDR2 YYREEE (reference sequence). CDR3 region: CASSLGLTGLSNEQFF. As DNA, the CDR3 is TGTGCCAGCAGCCTAGGCCTGACAGGGCTGAGCAATGAGCAGTTCTTC.

This chain uses TRBV7-3 with TRBJ2-3, with D perhaps matching TRBD1 (6 bases). V shed 5 bases and J shed 0 bases, with 18 bases lying between them. The CDR3 spans 17 residues. Germline values: CDR1 SGHTA, CDR2 FQGTGA. CDR3 nucleotide sequence: TGTGCCAGCAGCCGGACGGGACAACTTACTAGCACAGATACGCAGTATTTT. It yields the protein CASSRTGQLTSTDTQYF. Variable domain in full (rest from reference TRBV7-3 and TRBJ2-3): GAGVSQTPSNKVTEKGKYVELRCDPISGHTALYWYRQSLGQGPEFLIYFQGTGAADDSGLPNDRFFAVRPEGSVSTLKIQRTERGDSAVYLCASSRTGQLTSTDTQYFGPGTRLTVL.

The chain employs TRBV29-1 and TRBJ1-2; perhaps TRBD1 as D (6 bases). V shed 7 bases and J shed 1 base, with 13 bases lying between them. CDR1 is SQVTM and CDR2 is ANQGSEA in the germline V gene. The CDR3 spans 13 residues. CDR3 DNA: TGCAGCGGCTCGACAGGCGGTAACTATGGCTACACCTTC. Encoded protein: CSGSTGGNYGYTF.

DNA for the CDR3: TGTGCCAGCACCCTACAGGGCAAAGGCGAGCAGTACTTC. Its protein product is CASTLQGKGEQYF. V usage is TRBV28 and J usage is TRBJ2-7; D is possibly TRBD1 (6 bases). V was pared by 7 bases and J by 6 bases, with 16 bases between. Germline V CDR1 and CDR2: MDHEN, SYDVKM. The CDR3 covers 13 residues.

The rearrangement joins TRBV29-1 to TRBJ2-7; no clear D gene. The V end lost 2 bases, the J end lost 1 base, and 9 bases lay between the germline ends. This CDR3 has 13 residues. Germline V lookup: CDR1 SQVTM, CDR2 ANQGSEA. This CDR3 is CSVETSISYEQYF. The CDR3, as DNA: TGCAGCGTTGAAACCAGTATATCCTACGAGCAGTACTTC.

This sequence joins TRBV5-1 and TRBJ2-5; D is uncertain. CDR1 and CDR2 (germline): SGHRS, YFSETQ. Between the trimmed V and J ends, which lost 3 bases and 5 bases, there was a span of 11 bases. This CDR3 is built from 13 residues. The CDR3: CASSSYLGETQYF. The CDR3 DNA sequence: TGCGCCAGCAGCTCCTACCTCGGGGAGACCCAGTACTTC.

The chain combines TRBV7-9 with TRBJ1-1; TRBD1 matches 9 bases. Losses at the gene ends were 3 bases for V and 5 bases for J; bases not matched to a gene: 7. Germline V gives CDR1 SEHNR, CDR2 FQNEAQ (reference sequence). This CDR3 has 15 amino acids. The CDR3 loop is CASSFTGGVETEAFF. The CDR3 DNA follows: TGTGCCAGCAGCTTCACAGGGGGCGTAGAGACTGAAGCTTTCTTT.

The V and J genes are TRBV6-1 and TRBJ1-5, with D perhaps matching TRBD1 (6 bases). This CDR3 spans 16 amino acids. V was pared by 0 bases and J by 7 bases, with 16 bases between. Germline V lookup: CDR1 MNHNS, CDR2 SASEGT. The CDR3 coding sequence is TGTGCCAGCAGTGAAGCGCAATCAGGGGCAGGGCAGCCCCAGCATTTT. Its protein product is CASSEAQSGAGQPQHF.

The chain is built from TRBV6-1 and TRBJ1-4, with 7 nucleotides matching TRBD1. The CDR3 totals 14 residues. Looked up from germline, CDR1 is MNHNS and CDR2 is SASEGT. V trimming: 6 bases; J trimming: 5 bases; junction bases outside the gene matches: 6. The CDR3 region has the DNA TGTGCCAGCAGCCAGGGACAGCGAAATGAAAAACTGTTTTTT. As protein: CASSQGQRNEKLFF.

J is TRBJ2-1 and V is TRBV2; D remains ambiguous. Germline V CDR1 and CDR2: SNHLY, FYNNEI. CDR3 length: 12 amino acids. Trimming shortened V by 6 bases and J by 6 bases, and 9 bases separated the two germline ends. The CDR3 DNA follows: TGTGCCAGCAGAGAAAACTTCAATGAGCAGTTCTTC. As protein: CASRENFNEQFF.

The rearrangement uses TRBV6-5 and TRBJ2-3; 12 bases map to TRBD2. The CDR3 contains 14 residues. J gave up 5 bases and V 5 bases, and 2 bases lay outside the gene matches. Germline CDR1 and CDR2: MNHEY and SVGAGI. The CDR3, as DNA: TGTGCCAGCAGTCTAGCGGGGGGGCAAGATACGCAGTATTTT. Its protein is CASSLAGGQDTQYF.

V gene TRBV6-1 combines with J gene TRBJ1-6; D unresolved. There are 13 residues in the CDR3. Germline loops: CDR1 MNHNS, CDR2 SASEGT. The V end lost 6 bases, the J end lost 1 base, and 4 bases lay between the germline ends. Here the CDR3 reads CASRTSYNSPLHF. DNA of the CDR3: TGTGCCAGCAGGACTTCCTATAATTCACCCCTCCACTTT.

This chain connects TRBV13 to TRBJ1-1; D is unresolved. From germline, CDR1 is PRHDT and CDR2 FYEKMQ (reference sequence). V lost 5 bases to trimming and J lost 1 base, with 8 bases between them. The CDR3 extends over 13 amino acids. This chain's CDR3 is CASSPVSNTEAFF. In DNA, the CDR3 is TGTGCCAGCAGCCCTGTCTCGAACACTGAAGCTTTCTTT.

DNA of the CDR3: TGTGCCAGCAGCTTCCAACAGACTGAAGCTTTCTTT. Protein: CASSFQQTEAFF. The chain carries TRBV7-8 and TRBJ1-1, with D unclear. This CDR3 contains 12 residues. The V end lost 3 bases, the J end lost 5 bases, and 7 bases lay between the germline ends. The germline V gene encodes CDR1 SGHVS and CDR2 FQNEAQ.